Sequencing of this TCR beta chain was carried out in a study of blood T cell repertoires in COVID-19. Study details: PBMCs, B-cell-depleted T cells, or T cells were the source of the cDNA or gDNA that made up the material.

This clone has just one count. Enrollees, roughly 18 to 89 years old, lived in approximately 24 US areas. Trimming removed 5 bases at V and 2 bases at J, with 4 bases between. This CDR3 has 11 residues. Per germline, CDR1 PRHDT and CDR2 FYEKMQ (reference sequence). Measured with immunoSEQ multiplex PCR; TCRdb has only the in-frame clones, and not every one. Of about 130,000 clones in the sample, about four fifths were seen once. Sequenced: PBMCs or T cells enriched from blood (not recorded which). V usage is TRBV13 and J usage is TRBJ2-7; D is uncertain. This TCR came from a man aged 50 to 59 who had recovered from COVID-19. This CDR3 reads CASSLPYEQYF. CDR3 nucleotides: TGTGCCAGCAGCCTCCCCTACGAGCAGTACTTC.